This TCR beta chain was captured by sequencing in a study of regulatory T cells in long-lasting Graves disease. In building TCR beta libraries, iRepertoire HTBI primers were used together with Arm-PCR of CDR3 regions. TCRdb fed the multiplex PCR reads into MiXCR, producing one record per CDR3 protein. The data show hundreds of thousands of distinct CDR3 sequences, roughly 14% seen once. Points from the study as a whole: Persistent Graves' patients possessed reduced TCR diversity relative to recently diagnosed ones.

Stated time point: newly diagnosed GD, antithyroid drugs for less than 3 months. Making the TCR library involved RNA that had been extracted from PBMCs. Peripheral blood, at about 9 milliliters, went into EDTA tubes. At least ten counts were recorded for this clonotype. The antigen remains undetermined. There are 13 residues in the CDR3. Trimming took 5 bases from V and 3 from J; bases not matched to a gene: 4. Germline-derived CDR1 and CDR2 are MNHNS and SASEGT. These data also formed part of another study, on T cells in Graves' hyperthyroidism and ophthalmopathy.

The J gene is TRBJ2-7, the V gene TRBV6-1; 7 positions agree with TRBD2. The specimen was peripheral blood mononuclear cells (PBMCs), collected at new diagnosis, from a patient treated with antithyroid drugs. The sequence was obtained from a man aged 25 to 40 with Graves disease. The CDR3 DNA reads as TGTGCCAGCAGTCTCGGGGACTACTACGAGCAGTACTTC. It is translated as CASSLGDYYEQYF.